A selection of T cell receptor beta chains follows, all from one sample in a study of shared clonotypes between healthy human individuals. The assay was immunoSEQ multiplex PCR, and TCRdb's table has in-frame clones only and misses some. The data show approximately 530,000 clones, about 96% seen once. The specimen was naive CD4+ T cells sorted from blood. All receptors come from a woman in her 30s in good health. CDR3s include the opening cysteine and the closing phenylalanine or tryptophan. A D gene is named only where the DNA matches it firmly. Expanded clones get a size class; other rows say once, few or many, or leave the size out.

v_gene,j_gene,d_gene,abundance,CDR3nt,CDR3aa
TRBV5-1,TRBJ2-3,-,-,TGCGCCAGCAGCCTCGGACAGCACACAGATACGCAGTATTTT,CASSLGQHTDTQYF
TRBV6-1,TRBJ1-5,TRBD1,-,TGTGCCAGCAGTGACCGCACCGGGACAGGGGGCAATCAGCCCCAGCATTTT,CASSDRTGTGGNQPQHF
TRBV11-2,TRBJ2-1,-,-,TGTGCCAGCAGCTTTACTAGCTGGAATGAGCAGTTCTTC,CASSFTSWNEQFF
TRBV7-2,TRBJ2-3,-,-,TGTGCCAGCAGCTTAGGTTCTGGAGGGCCGGCAAATACGCAGTATTTT,CASSLGSGGPANTQYF
TRBV4-1,TRBJ2-3,TRBD2,-,TGCGCCAGCAGCCAACGCCGGACTAGCGGGAGTCTGGGGACAGATACGCAGTATTTT,CASSQRRTSGSLGTDTQYF
TRBV28,TRBJ1-5,-,-,TGTGCCAGCAGACCTGCCGGGGGATTTATCAATCAGCCCCAGCATTTT,CASRPAGGFINQPQHF
TRBV14,TRBJ2-5,-,-,TGTGCCAGCAGCCGAAGGAAGGCCCTCCAAGAGACCCAGTACTTC,CASSRRKALQETQYF
TRBV6-5,TRBJ1-2,-,-,TGTGCCAGCAGTCAGGGACCGAGAGCTAACTATGGCTACACCTTC,CASSQGPRANYGYTF
TRBV6-5,TRBJ2-7,-,-,TGTGCCAGCAGTTCGGGACGGCAAGAAACCTACGAGCAGTACTTC,CASSSGRQETYEQYF
TRBV11-2,TRBJ2-4,-,-,TGTGCCAGCAGCCTCCCGAGGGGAGACATTCAGTACTTC,CASSLPRGDIQYF
TRBV18,TRBJ2-5,TRBD2,-,TGTGCCAGCTCACCACGTGATAGCGGGAGTATGTTAGGAGAGACCCAGTACTTC,CASSPRDSGSMLGETQYF
TRBV28,TRBJ1-2,-,-,TGTGCCAGCAGCCGGGGGGACAAAGCCTATGGCTACACCTTC,CASSRGDKAYGYTF
TRBV18,TRBJ2-1,TRBD2,-,TGTGCCAGCTCACCCGGGGGGTCAAGCTCCTACAATGAGCAGTTCTTC,CASSPGGSSSYNEQFF
TRBV19,TRBJ1-1,TRBD1,once,TGTGCCAGCAAGCCAATGGGACAGGGGTTTGAAGCTTTCTTT,CASKPMGQGFEAFF
TRBV2,TRBJ1-1,-,few,TGTGCCAGCAGTGTGAGTACTGAAGCTTTCTTT,CASSVSTEAFF
TRBV4-1,TRBJ1-2,-,-,TGCGCCAGCAGCCCACCGCGTAGGGAAAGCGGCTACACCTTC,CASSPPRRESGYTF
TRBV7-9,TRBJ2-5,-,-,TGTGCCAGCAGCTTAATAGTCGGAAAAGAGACCCAGTACTTC,CASSLIVGKETQYF
TRBV20-1,TRBJ2-7,TRBD2,-,TGCAGTGCTAAAACTAGCGCCGAGCAGTACTTC,CSAKTSAEQYF
TRBV7-8,TRBJ1-1,-,-,TGTGCCAGCAGTTCCGAGGGGAGGAACACTGAAGCTTTCTTT,CASSSEGRNTEAFF
TRBV18,TRBJ2-1,TRBD2,once,TGTGCCAGCTCACCTGAAGGCCTAGCGGGCAATGAGCAGTTCTTC,CASSPEGLAGNEQFF
TRBV28,TRBJ2-6,TRBD1,-,TGTGCCAGCAGTACAGGGGTTTGGGGGGCCAACGTCCTGACTTTC,CASSTGVWGANVLTF
TRBV27,TRBJ1-4,-,-,TGTGCCAGCAGTTTAAAAGCCAGGCCGGAGGAAAAACTGTTTTTT,CASSLKARPEEKLFF
TRBV18,TRBJ1-5,-,-,TGTGCCAGCTCTAGAGGAGGGTTCGAAGGCAATCAGCCCCAGCATTTT,CASSRGGFEGNQPQHF
TRBV30,TRBJ2-7,-,-,TGTGCCTGGAGTGCCGCAACTAGACCCTACGAGCAGTACTTC,CAWSAATRPYEQYF
TRBV4-1,TRBJ2-1,TRBD2,-,TGCGCCAGCAGCCAAGATCGGGGCACTAGCGGGACCAATGAGCAGTTCTTC,CASSQDRGTSGTNEQFF
TRBV13,TRBJ2-7,TRBD2,-,TGTGCCAGCAGCGGAGGCGCGCTAGCGGACTACGAGCAGTACTTC,CASSGGALADYEQYF
TRBV5-4,TRBJ1-5,TRBD1,-,TGTGCCAGCAGCTTGGGACAGGGTCAGCCCCAGCATTTT,CASSLGQGQPQHF
TRBV6-1,TRBJ2-2,-,-,TGTGCCAGCAGTGAAAACAGGGTTGACGGGGAGCTGTTTTTT,CASSENRVDGELFF
TRBV28,TRBJ2-3,TRBD1,-,TGTGCCAGCAGTACCACCGGGACAGGGGAAGCAGATACGCAGTATTTT,CASSTTGTGEADTQYF
TRBV5-5,TRBJ1-4,TRBD1,once,TGTGCCAGCAGCTTGGTTCCAGGGGGCGAAAAACTGTTTTTT,CASSLVPGGEKLFF
TRBV9,TRBJ2-3,-,-,TGTGCCAGCAGCCCCCTCGGGAGTAAGGAGTTAGATACGCAGTATTTT,CASSPLGSKELDTQYF
TRBV7-9,TRBJ2-1,-,-,TGTGCCAGCAGCCTAACCCGGGAGCCTGAGCAGTTCTTC,CASSLTREPEQFF
TRBV18,TRBJ2-2,-,once,TGTGCCAGCTCACCAGGCCTAGACAGCACCGGGGAGCTGTTTTTT,CASSPGLDSTGELFF
TRBV10-1,TRBJ2-5,TRBD2,once,TGCGCCAGCAGTTCTAGCGGCAAACAAGAGACCCAGTACTTC,CASSSSGKQETQYF
TRBV10-3,TRBJ2-1,TRBD1,-,TGTGCCACGGGACAGGGGGTCGATGAGCAGTTCTTC,CATGQGVDEQFF
TRBV10-3,TRBJ1-1,-,-,TGTGCCATCAGTGCTAACATGAACACTGAAGCTTTCTTT,CAISANMNTEAFF
TRBV28,TRBJ1-5,-,-,TGTGCCAGCAACGTAGGGGGGGGCAATAGCAATCAGCCCCAGCATTTT,CASNVGGGNSNQPQHF
TRBV5-1,TRBJ2-1,TRBD1,-,TGCGCCAGCAGCCTCGACAGGGTGGTCAGACGTTCCTACAATGAGCAGTTCTTC,CASSLDRVVRRSYNEQFF
TRBV4-1,TRBJ2-7,TRBD1,-,TGCGCCAGCAGCCAAGCCTGGGACAGGGCGGGAGAGCAGTACTTC,CASSQAWDRAGEQYF
TRBV28,TRBJ1-1,TRBD1,-,TGTGCCAGCAGTCCTGGGGACAGGGGGAACACTGAAGCTTTCTTT,CASSPGDRGNTEAFF
TRBV28,TRBJ2-2,-,-,TGTGCCAGCAGTTTATTATCTACCGGGGAGCTGTTTTTT,CASSLLSTGELFF
TRBV19,TRBJ1-1,-,-,TGTGCCATACGAAGCGGTAGGGATCACACTGAAGCTTTCTTT,CAIRSGRDHTEAFF